The sequence of this T cell receptor (beta chain) was determined in a study of CD8 T cells in Susac syndrome. RNA amounts of roughly 0.45 to 1 ug underwent reverse transcription with random hexamers. Across 54 Vbeta and 13 Jbeta, immunoSEQ multiplex PCR amplified TCR beta CDR3. TCRdb fed the immunoSEQ multiplex PCR reads into MiXCR, producing one record per CDR3 protein. The data show 100,000 to 150,000 distinct CDR3 sequences, roughly 95% seen once. This clonotype was found once. Sequencing of TCR beta drew on CD8+ and CD4+ T cells from blood. CDR3 length: 13 amino acids. Looked up from germline, CDR1 is MNHNY and CDR2 is SVGAGI (reference sequence). V shed 6 bases and J shed 0 bases, with 8 bases lying between them.

The chain carries TRBV6-6 and TRBJ2-5, with D uncertain. This receptor was taken from a human donor in good health. The sequencing input was CD4+ T cells from PBMCs. The CDR3 DNA is TGTGCCAGCAGGCTTTCGTACCAAGAGACCCAGTACTTC. Its translation: CASRLSYQETQYF.